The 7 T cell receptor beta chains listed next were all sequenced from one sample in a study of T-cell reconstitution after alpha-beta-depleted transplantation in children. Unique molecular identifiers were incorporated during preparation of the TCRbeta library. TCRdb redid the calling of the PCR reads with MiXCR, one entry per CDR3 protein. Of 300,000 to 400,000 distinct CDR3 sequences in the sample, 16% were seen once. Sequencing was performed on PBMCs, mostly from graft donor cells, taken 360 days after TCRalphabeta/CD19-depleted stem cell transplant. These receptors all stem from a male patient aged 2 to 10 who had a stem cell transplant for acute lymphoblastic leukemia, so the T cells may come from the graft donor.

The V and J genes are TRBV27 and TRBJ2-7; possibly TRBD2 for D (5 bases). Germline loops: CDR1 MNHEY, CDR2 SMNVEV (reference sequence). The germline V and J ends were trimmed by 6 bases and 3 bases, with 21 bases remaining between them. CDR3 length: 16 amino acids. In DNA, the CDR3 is TGTGCCAGCAGCCAAGCTTTAGCGCTCTCCTACTACGAGCAGTACTTC. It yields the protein CASSQALALSYYEQYF.

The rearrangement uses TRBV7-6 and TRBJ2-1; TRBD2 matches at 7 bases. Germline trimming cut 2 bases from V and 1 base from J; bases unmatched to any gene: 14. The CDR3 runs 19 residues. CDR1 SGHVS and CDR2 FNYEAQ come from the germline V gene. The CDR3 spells CASSLIGTTGEWSYNEQFF. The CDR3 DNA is TGTGCCAGCAGCTTAATCGGGACTACCGGGGAGTGGTCCTACAATGAGCAGTTCTTC.

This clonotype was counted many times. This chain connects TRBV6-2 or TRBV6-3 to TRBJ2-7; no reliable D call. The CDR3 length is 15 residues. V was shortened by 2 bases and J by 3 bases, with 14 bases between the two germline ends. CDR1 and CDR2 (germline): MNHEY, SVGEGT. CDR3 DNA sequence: TGTGCCAGCAGTTACCAAGGTCGCTCCAACTACGAGCAGTACTTC. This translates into CASSYQGRSNYEQYF.

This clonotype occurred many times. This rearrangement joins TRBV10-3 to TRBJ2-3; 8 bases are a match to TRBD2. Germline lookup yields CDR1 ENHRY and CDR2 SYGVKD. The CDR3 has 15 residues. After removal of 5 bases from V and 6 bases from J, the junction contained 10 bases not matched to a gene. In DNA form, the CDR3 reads TGTGCCATCAGTCAAGCGGGAGCGGGTGTTGATACGCAGTATTTT. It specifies CAISQAGAGVDTQYF.

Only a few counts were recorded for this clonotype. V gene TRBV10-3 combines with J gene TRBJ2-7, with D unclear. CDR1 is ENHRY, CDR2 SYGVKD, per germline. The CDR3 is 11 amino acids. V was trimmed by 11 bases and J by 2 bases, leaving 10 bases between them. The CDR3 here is CAVSWAYEQYF. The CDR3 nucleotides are TGTGCCGTAAGTTGGGCCTACGAGCAGTACTTC.

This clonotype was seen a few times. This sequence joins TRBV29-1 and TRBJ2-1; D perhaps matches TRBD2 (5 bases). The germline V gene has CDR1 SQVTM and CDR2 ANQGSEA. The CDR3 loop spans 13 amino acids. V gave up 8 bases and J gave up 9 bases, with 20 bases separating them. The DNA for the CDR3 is TGCAGCTTCAGGCTAGCTAACAAGGGTGAGCAGTTCTTC. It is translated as CSFRLANKGEQFF.

CDR3 region: CSARDMRSLALNIQYF. CDR3 coding DNA: TGCAGTGCTAGAGATATGCGGAGTCTAGCCCTTAACATTCAGTACTTC. V is TRBV20-1 and J is TRBJ2-4; D possibly corresponds to TRBD2 (5 bases). This CDR3 has 16 amino acids. Germline V CDR1 and CDR2: DFQATT, SNEGSKA (reference sequence). Trimming removed 0 bases at V and 7 bases at J, with 19 bases between.